Listed below are T cell receptor beta chains from one sample, sequenced in a study of blood T cell repertoires in COVID-19. TCRdb's table, derived via immunoSEQ multiplex PCR, lists solely in-frame clones and lacks some. The sample contains some 300,000 clones, 89% of which appear only once. The sample taken for sequencing was PBMCs or T cells enriched from blood (not recorded which). The receptors were sampled from a woman aged 35 to 49 who had recovered from COVID-19. Both conserved end residues are part of each CDR3.

CDR3: CASEREVSNEQFF
J: TRBJ2-1
V: TRBV2

CDR3: CSVKMTGGSYNEQFF
J: TRBJ2-1
V: TRBV29-1

CDR3: CAWSGGRYEQFF
J: TRBJ2-1
V: TRBV30

CDR3: CASSLVGEGSGSGNTIYF
J: TRBJ1-3
V: TRBV7-2

CDR3: CASSYGQAIRTDTQYF
J: TRBJ2-3
V: TRBV6-5

CDR3: CASSIEAPTYSNQPQHF
J: TRBJ1-5
V: TRBV19

CDR3: CASSQPSEGFYGYTF
J: TRBJ1-2
V: TRBV4-3

CDR3: CASSLAGQGLNTIYF
J: TRBJ1-3
V: TRBV5-1

CDR3: CASSVTGFQETQYF
J: TRBJ2-5
V: TRBV9

CDR3: CASSLTTGVGGNTIYF
J: TRBJ1-3
V: TRBV5-1

CDR3: CASSRDRGTYNEQFF
J: TRBJ2-1
V: TRBV2

CDR3: CASSVRQGTNYGYTF
J: TRBJ1-2
V: TRBV5-1

CDR3: CASSETNYGYTF
J: TRBJ1-2
V: TRBV5-6

CDR3: CASSPSDRATEAFF
J: TRBJ1-1
V: TRBV19

CDR3: CASSQGVGQRRGDTEAFF
J: TRBJ1-1
V: TRBV4-1